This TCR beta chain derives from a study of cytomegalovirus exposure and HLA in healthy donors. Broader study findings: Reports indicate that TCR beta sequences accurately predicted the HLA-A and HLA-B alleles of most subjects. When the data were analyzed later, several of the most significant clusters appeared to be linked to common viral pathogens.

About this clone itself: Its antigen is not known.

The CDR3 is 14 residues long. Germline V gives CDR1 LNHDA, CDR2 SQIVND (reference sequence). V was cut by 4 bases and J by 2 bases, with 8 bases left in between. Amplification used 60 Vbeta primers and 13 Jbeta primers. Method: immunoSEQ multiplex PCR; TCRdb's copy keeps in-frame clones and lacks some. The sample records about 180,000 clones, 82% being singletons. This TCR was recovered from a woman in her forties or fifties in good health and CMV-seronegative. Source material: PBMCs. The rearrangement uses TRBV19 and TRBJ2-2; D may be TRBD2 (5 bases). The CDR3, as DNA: TGTGCCAGTAGTAAGACGGGAAACACCGGGGAGCTGTTTTTT. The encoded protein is CASSKTGNTGELFF.